The next 8 T cell receptor beta chains were all read from a single sample in a study of identical twins. TCRdb redid the calling of the 5' RACE reads with MiXCR, one entry per CDR3 protein. The sample includes roughly 250,000 distinct CDR3 sequences, 6% to 8.5% of them seen just once. The same data also contributed to another study, on yellow fever vaccine responses in identical twins.

The sample comprised CD8+ T cells sorted from blood. The receptors originated from a woman between 18 and 29 years old in good health.

V gene TRBV7-9 combines with J gene TRBJ2-7; the match to TRBD2 covers 10 bases. V lost 7 bases and J lost 2; bases outside the gene matches: 11. The CDR3 contains 16 residues. The germline CDR1 and CDR2 sequences are SEHNR and FQNEAQ (reference sequence). CDR3 DNA sequence: TGTGCCAGCACCCCTCTAGCGGGAGATGCTCCCTACGAGCAGTACTTC. It encodes CASTPLAGDAPYEQYF.

The chain uses TRBV27 and TRBJ2-2; no clear D. With 7 bases removed from V and 3 bases from J, the gap between germline ends came to 21 bases. The V gene's germline CDR1 is MNHEY and CDR2 SMNVEV (reference sequence). This CDR3 is built from 17 residues. As DNA, the CDR3 is TGTGCCAGCACCTTAATCGCCGGGTCAGATTACACCGGGGAGCTGTTTTTT. It yields the protein CASTLIAGSDYTGELFF.

V usage is TRBV12-3 or TRBV12-4 and J usage is TRBJ1-5; D not certain. The CDR3 is 11 residues long. V was shortened by 8 bases and J by 4 bases, with 6 bases between the two germline ends. This CDR3 is CASGRNQPQHF. The CDR3 DNA is TGTGCCAGCGGAAGAAATCAGCCCCAGCATTTT.

This clonotype was counted between two and nine times. V and J are TRBV28 and TRBJ2-3, with D perhaps TRBD2 (6 bases). The V end was cut by 6 bases, the J end by 4 bases, with 23 bases between. From germline, CDR1 is MDHEN and CDR2 SYDVKM. CDR3 length equals 17 residues. CDR3 protein: CASSPLVGGLRADTQYF. CDR3 nucleotides: TGTGCCAGCAGCCCGCTGGTGGGAGGCCTCAGGGCAGATACGCAGTATTTT. The full variable domain, rest sourced from reference TRBV28 and TRBJ2-3, is DVKVTQSSRYLVKRTGEKVFLECVQDMDHENMFWYRQDPGLGLRLIYFSYDVKMKEKGDIPEGYSVSREKKERFSLILESASTNQTSMYLCASSPLVGGLRADTQYFGPGTRLTVL.

This clonotype was seen repeatedly, ten times or more. V usage is TRBV29-1 and J usage is TRBJ2-1; 7 bases map to TRBD2. The CDR3 runs to 14 residues. V was clipped by 6 bases and J by 0 bases; unmatched bases: 5. Germline loops: CDR1 SQVTM, CDR2 ANQGSEA. CDR3 DNA: TGCAGCGTGCTAGCGGTGACCTCCTACAATGAGCAGTTCTTC. Its translation is CSVLAVTSYNEQFF.

The chain uses TRBV7-8 and TRBJ2-3; 8 bases are shared with TRBD2. V was clipped by 5 bases and J by 0 bases; unmatched bases: 10. CDR1 and CDR2 (germline): SGHVS, FQNEAQ. This CDR3 is 17 amino acids long. The CDR3 sequence is CASSPLSGTSSTDTQYF. The CDR3 region has the DNA TGTGCCAGCAGCCCCCTTAGCGGGACCTCTAGCACAGATACGCAGTATTTT.

J is TRBJ1-5 and V is TRBV27; D is uncertain. Germline loops: CDR1 MNHEY, CDR2 SMNVEV (reference sequence). V lost 4 bases to trimming and J lost 9 bases, with 19 bases between them. The CDR3 sequence is 15 residues long. CDR3 loop: CASSSGASPGRPQHF. The CDR3 coding sequence is TGTGCCAGCAGTTCGGGAGCGTCCCCCGGTAGGCCCCAGCATTTT.

This clonotype was recorded at least ten times. This chain joins TRBV10-2 and TRBJ2-7; no clear D gene. V lost 6 bases to trimming and J lost 3 bases, with 6 bases between them. CDR1 WSHSY and CDR2 SAAADI come from the germline V gene. The CDR3 contains 11 residues. As DNA, the CDR3 is TGCGCCAGCAGGTACGGCTACGAGCAGTACTTC. This gives the protein CASRYGYEQYF.